The rows below give T cell receptor beta chains drawn from one sample of a study of graft-versus-host responses after intestinal transplantation. No cognate antigen is known for these TCRs. Produced via immunoSEQ multiplex PCR; TCRdb's table is partial and in-frame only. The sample lists 90,000 to 150,000 clones, over 85% occurring once. The sequencing used unstimulated CD4+ T cells sorted from spleen or lymph node cells, collected before intestinal transplant. All receptors derive from a human donor who received an intestinal transplant. The CDR3 runs from the conserved cysteine through the conserved F or W. The D gene is left open where the match is weak. Size values are once, few and many counts, or a class for expanded clones, and some rows have none.

cdr3_nt cdr3_aa v_call d_call clone_size j_call
TGTGCCAGCAGGACAGGGAGAGAAAAACTGTTTTTT CASRTGREKLFF TRBV2 TRBD1 . TRBJ1-4
TGCAGCGTTGAGGTGAACACCGGGGAGCTGTTTTTT CSVEVNTGELFF TRBV29-1 . . TRBJ2-2
TGTGCTAGTGGTTTGGGGGACAGGATGCACGAGCAGTACTTC CASGLGDRMHEQYF TRBV12-5 TRBD1 . TRBJ2-7
TGTGCCAGCAGTCCTTATAGCGGGAGGGGTTCCTACAATGAGCAGTTCTTC CASSPYSGRGSYNEQFF TRBV28 TRBD2 . TRBJ2-1
TGCGCCAGCAGCGACCTCCCTGGCGGCACAGATACGCAGTATTTT CASSDLPGGTDTQYF TRBV10-1 . . TRBJ2-3
TGTGCCAGCAGCGTGAAAGGGGCCGGGGAGCTGTTTTTT CASSVKGAGELFF TRBV9 . . TRBJ2-2
TGTGCCAGCAGTTCTATACAGCCCCAGCATTTT CASSSIQPQHF TRBV28 . . TRBJ1-5
TGTGCCAGTAGTATAGCGGGGGGAAGCTACGAGCAGTACTTC CASSIAGGSYEQYF TRBV19 TRBD2 . TRBJ2-7
TGTGCCAGCAGCTATTGGGCTAGGTGGGGGGATGAGCAGTTCTTC CASSYWARWGDEQFF TRBV7-8 . . TRBJ2-1
TGTGCCAGCAGGTCAATCACTGAAGCTTTCTTT CASRSITEAFF TRBV28 . few TRBJ1-1
TGCGCCAGCAGCTTGACCGCCCTCGAGACCCAGTACTTC CASSLTALETQYF TRBV5-1 . . TRBJ2-5
TGTGCCAGCAGTTTAGCGGGGCAGGTCGGGGGTTATGGCTACACCTTC CASSLAGQVGGYGYTF TRBV28 . . TRBJ1-2
TGCGCCAGCAGCTTTGACAGGTTCTACGAGCAGTACTTC CASSFDRFYEQYF TRBV5-1 . few TRBJ2-7
TGTGCCAGCAGTTTGAAGGGGCCCCTTTACGAGCAGTACTTC CASSLKGPLYEQYF TRBV27 . . TRBJ2-7
TGTGCCTGGAGCGCCGGGTGGGGCAGGGAAGTTGAGAACACTGAAGCTTTCTTT CAWSAGWGREVENTEAFF TRBV30 . . TRBJ1-1
TGTGCCAGCAGCCAGACAGCCTCCTACGAGCAGTACTTC CASSQTASYEQYF TRBV27 . . TRBJ2-7
TGCAGCGCGCAGCTCCGGGGCAATGAGCAGTTCTTC CSAQLRGNEQFF TRBV29-1 . once TRBJ2-1
TGTGCCAGCAGCTTGGCGCCAGGAAGAAACACTGAAGCTTTCTTT CASSLAPGRNTEAFF TRBV5-4 . . TRBJ1-1
TGTGCCTGGAGTGTACGTGTGCAGTTCTTC CAWSVRVQFF TRBV30 . once TRBJ2-1
TGTGCCAGCAGTTACTCTGGGGGTGAGAGTACTGAAGCTTTCTTT CASSYSGGESTEAFF TRBV6-5 . . TRBJ1-1
TGTGCCAGTAGACAACAGGGTAGCGCTGAAGCTTTCTTT CASRQQGSAEAFF TRBV19 . . TRBJ1-1